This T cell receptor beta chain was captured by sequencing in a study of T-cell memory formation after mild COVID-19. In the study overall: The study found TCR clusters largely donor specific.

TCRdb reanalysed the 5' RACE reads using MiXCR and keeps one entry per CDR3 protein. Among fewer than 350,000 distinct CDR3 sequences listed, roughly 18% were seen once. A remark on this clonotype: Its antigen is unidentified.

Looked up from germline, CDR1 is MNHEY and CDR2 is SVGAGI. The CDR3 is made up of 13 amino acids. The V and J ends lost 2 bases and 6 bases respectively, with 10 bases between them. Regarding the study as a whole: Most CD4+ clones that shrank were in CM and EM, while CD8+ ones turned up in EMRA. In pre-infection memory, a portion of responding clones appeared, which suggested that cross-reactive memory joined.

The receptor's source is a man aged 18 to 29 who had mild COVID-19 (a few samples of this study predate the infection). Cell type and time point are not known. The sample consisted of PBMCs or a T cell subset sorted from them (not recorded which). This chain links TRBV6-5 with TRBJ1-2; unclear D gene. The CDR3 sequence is CASSYVHHNGYTF. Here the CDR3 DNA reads TGTGCCAGCAGTTACGTCCACCACAATGGCTACACCTTC.